The T cell receptor (beta chain) described here comes from a study of blood T cell repertoires in COVID-19. Source study methods: Scientists estimated how many nucleated cells there were by amplifying reference gene primers. Clones were read by immunoSEQ multiplex PCR, and TCRdb kept only the in-frame ones, dropping some. V and J calls and clone size are copied from that table; D and trimming were computed from the DNA. The table lists tens of thousands of clones, approximately 88% of them singletons. V dropped 0 bases and J dropped 7 bases, with 16 bases sitting between them. Per germline, CDR1 LGHNA and CDR2 YSLEER. The CDR3 covers 16 residues.

The source is a human donor in a cohort sampled during active COVID-19. This chain joins TRBV4-3 and TRBJ2-1, with D possibly being TRBD2 (7 bases). Sequenced: peripheral blood. CDR3 in DNA: TGCGCCAGCAGCCAAGATGAGGGGGGGCGTTGGAATGAGCAGTTCTTC. Encoded protein: CASSQDEGGRWNEQFF.